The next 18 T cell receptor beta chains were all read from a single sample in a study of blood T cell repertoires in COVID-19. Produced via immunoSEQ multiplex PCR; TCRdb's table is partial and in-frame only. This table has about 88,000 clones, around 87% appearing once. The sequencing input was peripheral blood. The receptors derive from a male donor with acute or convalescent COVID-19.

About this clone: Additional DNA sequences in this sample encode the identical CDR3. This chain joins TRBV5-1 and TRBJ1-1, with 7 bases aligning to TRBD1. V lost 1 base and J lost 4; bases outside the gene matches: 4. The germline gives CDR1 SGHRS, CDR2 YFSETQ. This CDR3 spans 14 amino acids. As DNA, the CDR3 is TGCGCCAGCAGCTTGCAGGGGGAGGTCACTGAAGCTTTCTTT. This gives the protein CASSLQGEVTEAFF.

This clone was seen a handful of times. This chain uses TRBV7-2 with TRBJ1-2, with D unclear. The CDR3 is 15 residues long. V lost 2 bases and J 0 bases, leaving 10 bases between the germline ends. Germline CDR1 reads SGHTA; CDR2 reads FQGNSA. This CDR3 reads CASSLSTVANYGYTF. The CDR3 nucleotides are TGTGCCAGCAGCTTAAGCACAGTTGCTAACTATGGCTACACCTTC.

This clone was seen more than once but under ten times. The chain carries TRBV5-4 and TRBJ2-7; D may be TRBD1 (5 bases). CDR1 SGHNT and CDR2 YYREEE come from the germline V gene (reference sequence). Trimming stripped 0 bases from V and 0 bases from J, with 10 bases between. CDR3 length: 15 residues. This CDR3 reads CASSLAGFNSYEQYF. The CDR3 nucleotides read TGTGCCAGCAGCTTGGCAGGGTTCAACTCCTACGAGCAGTACTTC.

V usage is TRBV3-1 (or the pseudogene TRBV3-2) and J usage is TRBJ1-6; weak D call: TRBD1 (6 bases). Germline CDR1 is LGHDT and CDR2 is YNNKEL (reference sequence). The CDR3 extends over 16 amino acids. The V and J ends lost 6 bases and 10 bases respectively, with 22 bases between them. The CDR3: CASSARAGGWISPLHF. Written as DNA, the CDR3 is TGTGCCAGCAGTGCCCGGGCGGGGGGCTGGATATCACCCCTCCACTTT.

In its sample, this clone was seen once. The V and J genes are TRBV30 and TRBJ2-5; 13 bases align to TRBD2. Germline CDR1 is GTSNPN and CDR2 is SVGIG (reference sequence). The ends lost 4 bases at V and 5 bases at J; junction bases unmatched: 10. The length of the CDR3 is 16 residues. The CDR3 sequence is CAWTPLLAGGGETQYF. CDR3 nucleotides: TGTGCCTGGACCCCCTTACTAGCGGGGGGGGGTGAGACCCAGTACTTC.

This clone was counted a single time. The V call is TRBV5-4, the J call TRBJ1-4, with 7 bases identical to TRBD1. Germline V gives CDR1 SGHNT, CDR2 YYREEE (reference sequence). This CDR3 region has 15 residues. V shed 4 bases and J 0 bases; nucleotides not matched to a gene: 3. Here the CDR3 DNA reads TGTGCCAGCAGCCGGGACAGCGCAACTAATGAAAAACTGTTTTTT. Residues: CASSRDSATNEKLFF.

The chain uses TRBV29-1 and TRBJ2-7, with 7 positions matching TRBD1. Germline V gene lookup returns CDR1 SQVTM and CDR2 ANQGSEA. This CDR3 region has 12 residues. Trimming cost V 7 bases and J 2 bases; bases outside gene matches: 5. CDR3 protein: CSGRQGPYEQYF. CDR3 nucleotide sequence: TGCAGCGGCCGACAGGGCCCCTACGAGCAGTACTTC.

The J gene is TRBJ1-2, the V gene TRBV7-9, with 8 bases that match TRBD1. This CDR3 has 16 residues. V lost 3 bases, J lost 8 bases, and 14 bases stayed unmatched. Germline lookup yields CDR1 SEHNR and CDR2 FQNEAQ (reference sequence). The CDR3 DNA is TGTGCCAGCAGCTTCCGTGCGACAGGGGCAGGAGGAGGCTACACCTTC. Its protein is CASSFRATGAGGGYTF.

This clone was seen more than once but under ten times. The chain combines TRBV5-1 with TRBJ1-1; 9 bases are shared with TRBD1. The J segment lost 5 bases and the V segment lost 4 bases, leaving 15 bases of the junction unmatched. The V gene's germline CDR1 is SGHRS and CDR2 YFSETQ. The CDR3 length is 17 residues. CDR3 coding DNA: TGCGCCAGCAGCCTGGGACTACCACAGGGGGCTTGGACTGAAGCTTTCTTT. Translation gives CASSLGLPQGAWTEAFF.

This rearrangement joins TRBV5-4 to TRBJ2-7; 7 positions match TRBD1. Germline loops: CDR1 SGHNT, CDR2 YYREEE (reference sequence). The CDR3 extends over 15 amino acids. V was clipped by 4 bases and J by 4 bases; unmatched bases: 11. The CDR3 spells CASSPDRVARYEQYF. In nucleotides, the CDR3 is TGTGCCAGCAGCCCAGACAGGGTGGCGAGATACGAGCAGTACTTC.

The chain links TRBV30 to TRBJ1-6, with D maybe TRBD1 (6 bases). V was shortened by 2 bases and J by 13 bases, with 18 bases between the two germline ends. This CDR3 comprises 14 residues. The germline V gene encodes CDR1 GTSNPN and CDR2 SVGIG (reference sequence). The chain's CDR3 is CAWSPGHPGSPLHF. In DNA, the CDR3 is TGTGCCTGGAGTCCGGGACACCCCGGATCCCCCCTCCACTTT.

This chain's CDR3 is CASSSTVVPYEQYF. The CDR3 DNA sequence: TGTGCCAGCTCATCTACAGTGGTTCCTTACGAGCAGTACTTC. The V call is TRBV18, the J call TRBJ2-7; D is ambiguous. Trimming removed 5 bases from V and 4 bases from J, with 15 bases in between. The CDR3 length is 14 residues. Germline assignment: CDR1 KGHSH and CDR2 LQKENI.

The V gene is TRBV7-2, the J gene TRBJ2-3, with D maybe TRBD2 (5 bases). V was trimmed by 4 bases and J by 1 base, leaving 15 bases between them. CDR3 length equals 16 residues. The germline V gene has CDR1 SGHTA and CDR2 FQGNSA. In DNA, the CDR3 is TGTGCCAGCAGCTCCGACTATTTTTCCGGCACAGATACGCAGTATTTT. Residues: CASSSDYFSGTDTQYF.

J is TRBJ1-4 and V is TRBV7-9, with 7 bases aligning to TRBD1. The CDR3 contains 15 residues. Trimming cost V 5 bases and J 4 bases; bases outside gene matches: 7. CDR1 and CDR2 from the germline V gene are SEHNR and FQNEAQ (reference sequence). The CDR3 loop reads CASSPGTALNEKLFF. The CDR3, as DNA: TGTGCCAGCAGCCCCGGGACAGCCCTTAATGAAAAACTGTTTTTT.

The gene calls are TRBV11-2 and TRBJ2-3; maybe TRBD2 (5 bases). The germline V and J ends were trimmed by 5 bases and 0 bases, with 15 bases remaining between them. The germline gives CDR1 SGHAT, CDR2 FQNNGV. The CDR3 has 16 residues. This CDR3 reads CASSPDYSYSTDTQYF. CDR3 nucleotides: TGTGCCAGCAGCCCCGACTATTCCTATAGCACAGATACGCAGTATTTT. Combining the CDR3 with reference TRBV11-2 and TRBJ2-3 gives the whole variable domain EAGVAQSPRYKIIEKRQSVAFWCNPISGHATLYWYQQILGQGPKLLIQFQNNGVVDDSQLPKDRFSAERLKGVDSTLKIQPAKLEDSAVYLCASSPDYSYSTDTQYFGPGTRLTVL.

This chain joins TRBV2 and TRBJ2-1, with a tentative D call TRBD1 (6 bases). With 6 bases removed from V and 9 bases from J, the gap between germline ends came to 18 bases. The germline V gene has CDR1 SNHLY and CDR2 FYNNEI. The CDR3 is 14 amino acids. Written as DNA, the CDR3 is TGTGCCAGCAGAGTGGGGGCCCCTGTGGGTGAGCAGTTCTTC. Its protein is CASRVGAPVGEQFF.

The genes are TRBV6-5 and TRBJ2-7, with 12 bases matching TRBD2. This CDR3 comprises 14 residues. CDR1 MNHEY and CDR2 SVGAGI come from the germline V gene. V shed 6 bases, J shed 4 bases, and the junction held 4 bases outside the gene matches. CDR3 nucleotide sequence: TGTGCCAGCAGCAGGACTAGCGGGGTGTACGAGCAGTACTTC. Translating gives CASSRTSGVYEQYF.

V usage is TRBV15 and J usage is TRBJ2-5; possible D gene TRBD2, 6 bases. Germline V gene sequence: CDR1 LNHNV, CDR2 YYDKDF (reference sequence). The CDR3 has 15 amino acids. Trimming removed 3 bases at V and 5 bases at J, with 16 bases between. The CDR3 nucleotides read TGTGCCACCAGCAGCCATTTCGGGAGAATGGAGACCCAGTACTTC. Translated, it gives CATSSHFGRMETQYF.